This TCR beta chain was documented in a study of tumor-infiltrating lymphocytes in primary liver carcinoma. Study as a whole: Per sample, productive TCRbeta reads numbered roughly 3.5 to 8 million, similar across tissue types.

Production of TCR beta cDNA used 500 ng total RNA together with a constant-region primer. Generation of the TCR beta libraries relied on three nested multiplex PCR rounds using slightly modified ARM-PCR. The two initial PCR rounds, roughly 9 cycles each, used TRBV1-TRBV30 forward and C-beta reverse primers. TCRdb itself ran the multiplex PCR reads through MiXCR, one entry per CDR3 protein. The sample carries just over 300,000 distinct CDR3 sequences, 58% recorded once. The CDR3 runs to 14 residues. Trimming removed 3 bases from V and 3 bases from J, with 10 bases in between. CDR1 is WNHNN, CDR2 SYGVQD, per germline (reference sequence). Notes on the study in general: Paired tumor-adjacent and tumor-blood samples overlapped less than tumor region pairs did.

Germline DNA was also extracted, and blood RNA was taken from unsorted whole blood. What was collected before surgery was around 4 milliliters of peripheral blood. In its sample, this clonotype was seen a few times. What it binds is not known. The rearrangement links TRBV10-1 to TRBJ2-3; D gene unclear. The sequence was obtained from a woman in her twenties or thirties with primary liver carcinoma and hepatitis B virus infection. The sequenced sample consisted of peripheral blood. DNA of the CDR3: TGCGCCAGCAGTGAAAGATCCCGTACAGATACGCAGTATTTT. It codes for CASSERSRTDTQYF.